This T cell receptor beta chain was identified in a study of vaccination and CD4 T cells after COVID-19. The Oncomine TCR Beta short-read assay sequenced DNA from cultured CD4+ T cells. TCRdb called the PCR reads again in MiXCR, with one record for every CDR3 protein. The sample consists of about 20,000 distinct CDR3 sequences, around 33% of them appearing once. Germline CDR1 reads MNHNS; CDR2 reads SASEGT. Trimming left V 6 bases short and J 0 bases short, with 15 bases between. The CDR3 consists of 16 residues. Concerning this clonotype: What it binds is not known.

As to time point: late sampling 161 to 241 days after vaccination in a few convalescent patients. Treatment reported: approximately 10-day PBMC culture with coronavirus spike peptide pools or control peptides (ViraFEST assay). Convalescent patients tested SARS-CoV-2 PCR positive from March to December 2020, before Alpha, Beta and Delta emerged. The chain joins TRBV6-1 to TRBJ1-5; D is possibly TRBD1 (6 bases). Source: CD4+ T cells from blood, cultured in vitro, taken about 7 months after SARS-CoV-2 vaccination. The sequence came from a human donor who had recovered from COVID-19. The CDR3 loop reads CASSSGGPYSNQPQHF. The CDR3 DNA follows: TGTGCCAGCAGCTCGGGGGGCCCATATAGCAATCAGCCCCAGCATTTT.